This is a list of T cell receptor beta chains from one sample in a study of cytomegalovirus exposure and HLA in healthy donors. Sequencing was performed with immunoSEQ multiplex PCR; in TCRdb, only in-frame clones are kept and a portion is missing. The repertoire holds around 200,000 clones, with around 86% as singletons. Source material: PBMCs. The receptors stem from a woman aged 40 to 50 in good health and CMV-seronegative. CDR3s include the opening cysteine and the closing phenylalanine or tryptophan. A D gene is named only where the DNA matches it firmly. Not all rows give a size; the values are once, few, many and, for expanded clones, a class.

j_gene	d_gene	v_gene	abundance	CDR3nt	CDR3aa
TRBJ1-5	.	TRBV4-1	.	TGCGCCAGCAGCCAAGAGCCAGGGTTACGACAGCCCCAGCATTTT	CASSQEPGLRQPQHF
TRBJ1-4	TRBD1	TRBV14	few	TGTGCCAGCAGCGCAACGGGACAGGCCGGAGTCGGTCCCCAGGAAAAACTGTTTTTT	CASSATGQAGVGPQEKLFF
TRBJ1-1	.	TRBV18	.	TGTGCCAGCTCATCTTTACGGGGGGAGGGTGTCTTT	CASSSLRGEGVF
TRBJ1-5	TRBD1	TRBV5-8	.	TGTGCCAGCAGCTTGACCCGGGACAGTAGCAATCAGCTCCAGCATTTT	CASSLTRDSSNQLQHF
TRBJ1-6	.	TRBV28	.	TGTGCCAGCAGAAGTGCAGGGGAGGGAAAGGGGCCCCTCCACTTT	CASRSAGEGKGPLHF
TRBJ1-2	TRBD1	TRBV2	.	TGTGCCAGCAGGGAACAGGGGACATCAGTCTATGGCTACACCTTC	CASREQGTSVYGYTF
TRBJ2-3	TRBD2	TRBV19	.	TGTGCCAGTAGTTCCCCTTCCCCTAGCGGGAGGGCCTATTTT	CASSSPSPSGRAYF
TRBJ2-2	.	TRBV7-3	.	TGTGCCAGCAGCTTGGGTGGGAGAAAAACCGGGGAGCTGTTTTTT	CASSLGGRKTGELFF
TRBJ2-4	.	TRBV25-1	.	TGTGCCAGCAGAGCGGACTTAGGTGACATTCAGTACTTC	CASRADLGDIQYF
TRBJ2-3	TRBD1	TRBV7-3	.	TGTGCCAGCAGCCCCCTTGGACAGGGGACCTTGTATTTT	CASSPLGQGTLYF
TRBJ2-7	.	TRBV9	medium-sized	TGTGCCAGCAGCGATAAACTGGACGAGCAGTACTTC	CASSDKLDEQYF
TRBJ2-7	TRBD1	TRBV27	.	TGTGCCAGCAGTTTGGGACAGTCCTACGAGCAGTACTTC	CASSLGQSYEQYF
TRBJ2-7	TRBD2	TRBV7-2	.	TGTGCCAGCAGCTTCACTAGCGGGAGGACCTACGAGCAGTACTTC	CASSFTSGRTYEQYF
TRBJ2-1	TRBD1	TRBV19	.	TGTGCCAGTAGTCTGGGACAGGCCTACAATGAGCAGTTCTTC	CASSLGQAYNEQFF
TRBJ2-6	TRBD2	TRBV2	once	TGTGCCAGCAGGAACGGGAGGTCCAATTCCGGGGCCAACGTCCTGACTTTC	CASRNGRSNSGANVLTF
TRBJ2-5	.	TRBV5-1	.	TGCGCCAGCAACGTAAACGGACAGACGGCCGAGACCCAGTACTTC	CASNVNGQTAETQYF
TRBJ2-7	TRBD2	TRBV27	.	TGTGCCAGCAGTTTAGGCGGGAGGGGCGACTACGAGCAGTACTTC	CASSLGGRGDYEQYF
TRBJ2-7	TRBD1	TRBV11-2	.	TGTGCCAGCAGCCACATCTCGGGACAGTTCTACGAGCAGTACTTC	CASSHISGQFYEQYF
TRBJ1-3	.	TRBV9	.	TGTGCCAGCAGCGTAGGGCGGGACACCATATATTTT	CASSVGRDTIYF
TRBJ1-1	.	TRBV28	.	TGTGCCAGCAGTTTAGGGGGGGTGAACACTGAAGCTTTCTTT	CASSLGGVNTEAFF
TRBJ1-2	.	TRBV29-1	.	TGCAGCGTTCGCCGGGACGGGGGACTTGAAGGCTACACCTTC	CSVRRDGGLEGYTF
TRBJ2-7	.	TRBV5-4	once	TGTGCCAGCGGTGGGCCTACTGGGGAGGAGCAGTACTTC	CASGGPTGEEQYF
TRBJ1-2	.	TRBV5-1	few	TGCGCCAGCAGCCTAGGACAGTCGTTTGAGGGCTACACCTTC	CASSLGQSFEGYTF
TRBJ1-1	.	TRBV11-1	.	TGTGCCAGCACCCCATCGCAGGTCAAAATAATGAACACTGAAGCTTTCTTT	CASTPSQVKIMNTEAFF
TRBJ1-3	TRBD1	TRBV5-4	.	TGTGCCAGCAGCGCAGGACAGGACTCGGACACCATATATTTT	CASSAGQDSDTIYF
TRBJ2-5	TRBD1	TRBV6-6	.	TGTGCCAGCAGTTACTCGGGGACAGCAAAAGAGACCCAGTACTTC	CASSYSGTAKETQYF
TRBJ2-7	.	TRBV2	.	TGTGCCAGCAGGAGAGACAGGCAATACGAGCAGTACTTC	CASRRDRQYEQYF
TRBJ2-5	.	TRBV5-5	once	TGTGCCAGCAGCTTGCCCGGGATCCAAGAGACCCAGTACTTC	CASSLPGIQETQYF
TRBJ2-1	.	TRBV7-2	.	TGTGCCAGCAGCGGGGACGGGAGCTCCTACAATGAGCAGTTCTTC	CASSGDGSSYNEQFF
TRBJ2-1	.	TRBV16	.	TGTGCCAGCAGCCAATCAGCCGGGACTTTGAGCTCCTACAATGAGCAGTTCTTC	CASSQSAGTLSSYNEQFF
TRBJ2-7	TRBD2	TRBV5-1	.	TGCGCCAGCAGCTTGGATACTAGCGGGGTGTACGAGCAGTACTTC	CASSLDTSGVYEQYF
TRBJ2-7	TRBD2	TRBV5-4	.	TGTGCCAGCAGCTCTGGGACTAGCCTCGAGCAGTACTTC	CASSSGTSLEQYF